The rows below give T cell receptor beta chains drawn from one sample of a study of T cells after yellow fever vaccination. TCRdb re-called the 5' RACE reads through MiXCR, storing one row per CDR3 protein. The table has hundreds of thousands of distinct CDR3 sequences, less than 9.5% seen once. The specimen comprised PBMCs, sampled 35 to 50 days after the first yellow fever vaccination. Every receptor here comes from a man between 18 and 35 years old who received the YFV17D yellow fever vaccine. Both conserved end residues are part of each CDR3. A D gene is named only where the DNA matches it firmly. Not every row has a clone size; where given, it reads once, few, many or a size class.

cdr3_aa cdr3_nt clone_size d_call j_call v_call
CASSRIGRGTATSLLAKNIQYF TGCGCCAGCAGTCGTATCGGGAGAGGGACGGCAACATCACTACTAGCCAAAAACATTCAGTACTTC - - TRBJ2-4 TRBV23-1
CASSPFGKDTQYF TGTGCCAGCAGCCCTTTCGGTAAAGATACGCAGTATTTT few - TRBJ2-3 TRBV9
CASSDGQGNTGELFF TGTGCCAGCAGCGATGGACAGGGGAACACCGGGGAGCTGTTTTTT - TRBD1 TRBJ2-2 TRBV11-2
CASSPGTARYNEQFF TGCGCCAGCAGCCCAGGGACCGCGAGGTACAATGAGCAGTTCTTC - - TRBJ2-1 TRBV4-3
CASGPTGGDSPLHF TGTGCCAGCGGCCCGACAGGGGGCGACTCACCCCTCCACTTT few TRBD1 TRBJ1-6 TRBV3-1
CASSLGTGPFTDTQYF TGTGCCAGCAGTTTAGGGACAGGCCCTTTTACAGATACGCAGTATTTT few TRBD1 TRBJ2-3 TRBV28
CASSLRGQLEAFF TGTGCCAGCAGCTTGAGAGGACAGCTTGAAGCTTTCTTT - - TRBJ1-1 TRBV7-2
CASSHSTGLSAIYF TGTGCCAGCAGCCATTCGACAGGGTTGTCCGCCATATATTTT few TRBD1 TRBJ1-3 TRBV7-9
CSARQGLGGNTEAFF TGCAGTGCCAGACAAGGCCTAGGGGGGAACACTGAAGCTTTCTTT many - TRBJ1-1 TRBV20-1
CASSSRQGRETQYF TGTGCCAGCAGTTCACGACAGGGGAGGGAGACCCAGTACTTC many TRBD1 TRBJ2-5 TRBV12-3/TRBV12-4
CSVEASGTSGGAHYNEQFF TGCAGCGTTGAAGCGTCCGGGACTAGCGGGGGGGCACACTACAATGAGCAGTTCTTC many TRBD2 TRBJ2-1 TRBV29-1
CASSYTSGVSDTQYF TGTGCCAGCAGTTACACTAGCGGGGTGTCAGATACGCAGTATTTT - TRBD2 TRBJ2-3 TRBV6-5
CATSDTGTSNTEAFF TGTGCCACCAGTGATACCGGGACCTCCAACACTGAAGCTTTCTTT - - TRBJ1-1 TRBV24-1
CASCRDRVGYTF TGTGCCAGCTGTCGGGACAGGGTTGGCTACACCTTC - TRBD1 TRBJ1-2 TRBV12-3/TRBV12-4
CASSQDLFSPLHF TGCGCCAGCAGCCAAGATCTATTTTCACCCCTCCACTTT many - TRBJ1-6 TRBV4-3
CASSFWWTNGLPFFAYEQYF TGTGCCAGCAGTTTTTGGTGGACGAATGGACTGCCCTTTTTCGCTTACGAGCAGTACTTC many - TRBJ2-7 TRBV12-3/TRBV12-4
CASSARLAGYEQYF TGTGCCAGCAGTGCCAGACTAGCAGGCTACGAGCAGTACTTC few TRBD2 TRBJ2-7 TRBV12-3/TRBV12-4
CASSSQGADGNQPQHF TGTGCCAGCAGCTCCCAGGGGGCCGATGGCAATCAGCCCCAGCATTTT - TRBD1 TRBJ1-5 TRBV7-9
CASSVVLGTSGNEQFF TGTGCCAGCAGCGTAGTACTAGGGACTAGCGGCAATGAGCAGTTCTTC - TRBD2 TRBJ2-1 TRBV9
CASSYSPSGGIADTQYF TGTGCCAGCAGTTACTCCCCCTCGGGGGGCATCGCAGATACGCAGTATTTT few - TRBJ2-3 TRBV6-2/TRBV6-3
CASSPESGGRETQYF TGTGCCAGCTCACCGGAAAGCGGGGGCCGGGAGACCCAGTACTTC - TRBD2 TRBJ2-5 TRBV18
CSARFGTSVGEQFF TGCAGTGCTAGATTTGGGACTAGCGTTGGTGAGCAGTTCTTC few TRBD2 TRBJ2-1 TRBV20-1
CASSYSASFAQYF TGTGCCAGCAGTTACTCGGCCAGTTTTGCGCAGTATTTT - - TRBJ2-3 TRBV6-5
CARRGDEETQYF TGTGCCAGGCGGGGGGACGAAGAGACCCAGTACTTC - TRBD2 TRBJ2-5 TRBV2
CASRRGADSPRGEQYF TGTGCCAGCAGGCGAGGCGCCGACTCTCCCCGGGGCGAGCAGTACTTC few - TRBJ2-7 TRBV6-1
CASTPIAGALYNEQFF TGTGCCAGCACCCCCATAGCGGGGGCGCTCTACAATGAGCAGTTCTTC - TRBD2 TRBJ2-1 TRBV11-2
CASSTGYLNTEAFF TGCGCCAGCAGTACAGGGTATCTGAACACTGAAGCTTTCTTT many - TRBJ1-1 TRBV5-1
CASSPDRGALGLNEQFF TGTGCCAGCTCACCAGACAGGGGGGCCTTGGGGTTGAATGAGCAGTTCTTC - TRBD1 TRBJ2-1 TRBV18
CASRPTSENEQFF TGTGCCAGCAGGCCGACTAGCGAGAATGAGCAGTTCTTC few TRBD2 TRBJ2-1 TRBV11-1
CASSQDRGTGLRETQYF TGCGCCAGCAGCCAAGATCGAGGGACAGGGTTACGAGAGACCCAGTACTTC - TRBD1 TRBJ2-5 TRBV4-3
CASSYREQETQYF TGTGCCAGCAGTTACAGGGAACAAGAGACCCAGTACTTC many - TRBJ2-5 TRBV6-2/TRBV6-3
CASSLGGYLQETQYF TGTGCCAGCAGCTTGGGGGGCTACCTACAAGAGACCCAGTACTTC - - TRBJ2-5 TRBV7-9
CASSLRVGSTDTQYF TGCGCCAGCAGCTTAAGAGTGGGGAGCACAGATACGCAGTATTTT few - TRBJ2-3 TRBV4-3
CASSLRGFASYEQYF TGTGCCAGCAGCCTGCGGGGGTTTGCTTCCTACGAGCAGTACTTC few TRBD2 TRBJ2-7 TRBV5-6
CASSAYSGGKTGELFF TGTGCCAGCAGCGCGTATAGCGGGGGGAAGACCGGGGAGCTGTTTTTT - TRBD2 TRBJ2-2 TRBV11-2
CASRERRGEQYF TGTGCCAGCAGGGAGCGGCGGGGCGAGCAGTACTTC many - TRBJ2-7 TRBV6-5